This passage covers 6 T cell receptor beta chains from one sample sequenced in a study of CD8 T cells in ankylosing spondylitis. Via MiXCR, TCRdb re-called the 5' RACE reads, giving one row per CDR3 protein. The sample lists tens of thousands of distinct CDR3 sequences, approximately 7% occurring once. What was sequenced was blood, either unsorted or a sorted T cell fraction (not recorded which). Receptors originate from a female donor with ankylosing spondylitis or in good health (not recorded which).

This clonotype was detected ten times or more. The chain is built from TRBV5-1 and TRBJ2-7; D not resolved. This CDR3 spans 15 amino acids. In germline, CDR1 is SGHRS, CDR2 YFSETQ. Trimming cost V 4 bases and J 0 bases, with 14 bases left between them. CDR3 bases: TGCGCCAGCAGCCCCAGTCCTATACTCTCCTACGAGCAGTACGTC. It codes for CASSPSPILSYEQYV.

This clonotype showed up many times. The rearrangement links TRBV12-3 or TRBV12-4 to TRBJ1-1, with D unresolved. Deletions cut 7 bases from V and 4 bases from J, with 13 bases between. The CDR3 consists of 13 residues. The CDR3 is CASTLLGSTEAFF. The CDR3 DNA is TGTGCCAGCACCCTCCTAGGGTCCACTGAAGCTTTCTTT.

The table lists this clonotype with many counts. The chain uses TRBV12-3 or TRBV12-4 and TRBJ2-2; perhaps TRBD1 as D (5 bases). The CDR3 runs to 14 residues. The V end lost 5 bases, the J end lost 7 bases, and 14 bases lay between the germline ends. For the CDR3, the DNA is TGTGCCAGCAGTCTTCAGGGTCTTATCGGGGAGCTGTTTTTT. It specifies CASSLQGLIGELFF.

This clonotype showed up many times. The CDR3 nucleotides are TGCAGCTTAGGACAGGGGACTGCTCCGGGGGCAGCTTTCTTT. Its protein is CSLGQGTAPGAAFF. This rearrangement joins TRBV29-1 to TRBJ1-1; 9 nucleotides line up with TRBD1. The V segment lost 8 bases and the J segment 10 bases; nucleotides outside the gene matches: 17. This CDR3 is built from 14 residues. Germline lookup yields CDR1 SQVTM and CDR2 ANQGSEA. The full variable domain, with the rest looked up from reference TRBV29-1 and TRBJ1-1, is SAVISQKPSRDICQRGTSLTIQCQVDSQVTMMFWYRQQPGQSLTLIATANQGSEATYESGFVIDKFPISRPNLTFSTLTVSNMSPEDSSIYLCSLGQGTAPGAAFFGQGTRLTVV.

This clonotype was found many times. V and J are TRBV20-1 and TRBJ2-2, with 11 bases lining up with TRBD2. J lost 3 bases, V lost 5 bases, and 8 bases had no gene match. CDR3 length: 16 residues. CDR1 is DFQATT and CDR2 is SNEGSKA in the germline V gene (reference sequence). CDR3: CSAPQTSGVHTGELFF. CDR3 bases: TGCAGTGCTCCCCAGACTAGCGGGGTCCACACCGGGGAGCTGTTTTTT.

The table lists this clonotype with many counts. The chain uses TRBV5-5 and TRBJ2-5, with D unresolved. Germline V gives CDR1 SGHKS, CDR2 YYEKEE (reference sequence). The germline V and J ends were trimmed by 0 bases and 5 bases, with 11 bases remaining between them. The CDR3 runs 14 residues. CDR3 loop: CASSLVSIAETQYF. The CDR3 region has the DNA TGTGCCAGCAGCTTGGTCTCAATTGCGGAGACCCAGTACTTC.